This T cell receptor beta chain comes out of a study of cytomegalovirus exposure and HLA in healthy donors. Primers included in the PCR were 60 Vbeta and 13 Jbeta primers. Using immunoSEQ multiplex PCR, the repertoire was profiled, and TCRdb retains in-frame clones only, with some absent. Altogether about 130,000 clones are present, about 74% being singletons, with the ten largest covering approximately 6%. The trim removed 9 bases at V and 1 base at J, leaving 5 bases unmatched. Germline CDR1 and CDR2: SNHLY and FYNNEI. The CDR3 spans 13 residues. This rearrangement joins TRBV2 to TRBJ1-1; TRBD1 agrees at 7 bases. Sequencing was performed on PBMCs. This sequence was found in a woman between 50 and 59 years old in good health and CMV-seropositive. Written as DNA, the CDR3 is TGTGCCAGAGAGGGGGCGACGAACACTGAAGCTTTCTTT. Translated, it gives CAREGATNTEAFF. Supplemented by reference TRBV2 and TRBJ1-1, the full variable domain reads EPEVTQTPSHQVTQMGQEVILRCVPISNHLYFYWYRQILGQKVEFLVSFYNNEISEKSEIFDDQFSVERPDGSNFTLKIRSTKLEDSAMYFCAREGATNTEAFFGQGTRLTVV.